This T cell receptor beta chain was captured in a study of T cells expressing NK-cell markers. cDNA encoding TCR beta was synthesized via 5'RACE template switching incorporating UMIs. TCRdb re-called the 5' RACE reads and shows each CDR3 protein once, DNA omitted. The table for this sample gives roughly 350,000 distinct CDR3 sequences. General study results and limits: HCMV specificity of expanded NKG2C+ T cell clones remained unclear.

About this clonotype itself: Its antigen remains unidentified.

Germline V gives CDR1 MNHEY, CDR2 SVGEGT. This CDR3 contains 16 residues. The sequenced sample consisted of blood T cells: a sorted CD56 or NKG2C T cell subset, CD4+ or CD8+ T cells, or bulk PBMC T cells (not recorded which). The origin of this receptor is a man aged 18-70 years in good health. V gene TRBV6-2 or TRBV6-3 combines with J gene TRBJ2-7; TCRdb's D gene call, TRBD1, goes unchecked for lack of DNA. The CDR3 sequence is CASRTDSTWARGEQYF.